This T cell receptor (beta chain) was sequenced in a study of T cell clonality in common variable immunodeficiency. Study conclusions and caveats: Reportedly, TCR beta sequences from common variable immunodeficiency showed fewer deletions and N-nucleotide insertions.

Sequencing used immunoSEQ multiplex PCR; TCRdb keeps in-frame clones, though not all of them. The repertoire has about 26,000 clones, none seen only once; the ten largest take 24%. The sample holds many counts of this clone. Its antigen is still unknown. The CDR3 is cut off 3 residues early in the read; its end comes from the germline J gene. V was trimmed by 1 base and J by 1 base, leaving 17 bases between them. The CDR3 loop spans 18 amino acids. CDR1 is LNHDA and CDR2 is SQIVND in the germline V gene (reference sequence). Blood came from CVID subjects not ill and not taking immunomodulatory or immunosuppressive medication.

Sequencing was performed on peripheral blood mononuclear cells. The V call is TRBV19, the J call TRBJ1-5; D is possibly TRBD1 (6 bases). The sequence came from a human donor with common variable immunodeficiency. The CDR3 is CASSIGRVRGLSNQPQHF. The part of the CDR3 DNA that was read is TGTGCCAGTAGTATAGGCAGGGTCAGGGGTCTAAGCAATCAGCCC.